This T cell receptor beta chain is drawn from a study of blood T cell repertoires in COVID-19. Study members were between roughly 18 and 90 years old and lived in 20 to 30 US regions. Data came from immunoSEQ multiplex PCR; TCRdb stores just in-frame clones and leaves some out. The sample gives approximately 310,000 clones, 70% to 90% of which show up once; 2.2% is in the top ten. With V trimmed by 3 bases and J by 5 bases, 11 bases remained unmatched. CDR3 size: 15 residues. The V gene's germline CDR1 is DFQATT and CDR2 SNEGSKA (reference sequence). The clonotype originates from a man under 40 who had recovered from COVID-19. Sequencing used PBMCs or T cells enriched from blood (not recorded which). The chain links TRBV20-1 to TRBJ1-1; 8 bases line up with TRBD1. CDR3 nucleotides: TGCAGTGCTAGTGCAGGGGGCGCAAAAGTGACTGAAGCTTTCTTT. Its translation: CSASAGGAKVTEAFF.